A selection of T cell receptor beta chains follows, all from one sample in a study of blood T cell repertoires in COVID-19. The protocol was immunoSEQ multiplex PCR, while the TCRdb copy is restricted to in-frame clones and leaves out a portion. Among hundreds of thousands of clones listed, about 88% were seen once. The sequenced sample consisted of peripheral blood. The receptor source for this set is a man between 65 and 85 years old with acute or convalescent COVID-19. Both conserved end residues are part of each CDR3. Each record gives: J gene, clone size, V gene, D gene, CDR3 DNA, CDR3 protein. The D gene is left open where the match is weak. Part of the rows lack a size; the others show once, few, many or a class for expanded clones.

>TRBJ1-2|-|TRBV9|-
TGTGCCAGCAGCGTAGCGGCGGGGAAGGAGGGCTATGGCTACACCTTC
CASSVAAGKEGYGYTF
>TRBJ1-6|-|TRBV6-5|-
TGTGCCAGCCTCCCGAGGTCGAATAATTCACCCCTCCACTTT
CASLPRSNNSPLHF
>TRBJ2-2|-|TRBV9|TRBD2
TGTGCCAGCAGCCCCACTAGCGGTCCCACCGGGGAGCTGTTTTTT
CASSPTSGPTGELFF
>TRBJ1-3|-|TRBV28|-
TGTGCCAGCAGTTTATCGGGGGCTGGAAACACCATATATTTT
CASSLSGAGNTIYF
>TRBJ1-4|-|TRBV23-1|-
TGCGCCAGCAGTCTCATGACGCGGGGGATGAGGGATGAAAAACTGTTTTTT
CASSLMTRGMRDEKLFF
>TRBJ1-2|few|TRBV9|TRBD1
TGTGCCAGCACTGGACAGGGGGCTTCTGGCTACACCTTC
CASTGQGASGYTF
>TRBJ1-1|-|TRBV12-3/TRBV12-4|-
TGTGCCAGCAGTGTCAGGGTTGAAGCTTTCTTT
CASSVRVEAFF
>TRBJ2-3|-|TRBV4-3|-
TGCGCCAGCAGCCAAGATCGGTCTGCCCTGGATACGCAGTATTTT
CASSQDRSALDTQYF
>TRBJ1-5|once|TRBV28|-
TGTGCCAGCAGGGGACCCTCAGGGGAGCCCCAGCATTTT
CASRGPSGEPQHF
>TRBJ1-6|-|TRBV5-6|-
TGTGCCAGCAGCTTGGAGCGGCTTAATTCACCCCTCCACTTT
CASSLERLNSPLHF
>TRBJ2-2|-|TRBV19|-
TGTGCCAGTAGTCAGGGTAACACCGGGGAGCTGTTTTTT
CASSQGNTGELFF
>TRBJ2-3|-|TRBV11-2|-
TGTGCCAGCAGCTTAGGATTAGGGGCTACAAGGGATACGCAGTATTTT
CASSLGLGATRDTQYF
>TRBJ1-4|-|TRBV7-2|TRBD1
TGTGCCAGCAGCGTCCAGGGGGCACGAAATGAAAAACTGTTTTTT
CASSVQGARNEKLFF
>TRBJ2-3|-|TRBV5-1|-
TGCGCCAGCAGCTTAAATCCCGGGGATACGCAGTATTTT
CASSLNPGDTQYF
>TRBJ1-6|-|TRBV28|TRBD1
TGTGCCAGCAGTACACAGGGGAAGGGCTATAATTCACCCCTCCACTTT
CASSTQGKGYNSPLHF
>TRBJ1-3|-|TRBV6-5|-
TGTGCCAGCAGTTCCTCGGGACACCCCGGAAACACCATATATTTT
CASSSSGHPGNTIYF
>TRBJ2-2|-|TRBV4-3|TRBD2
TGCGCCAGCAGCCAAGATTTACTAGCGGGAGCCGGGGAGCTGTTTTTT
CASSQDLLAGAGELFF
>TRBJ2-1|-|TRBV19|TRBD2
TGTGCCAGTTCCGACAGGGCGGGGGGGGAAGTGCAGTTCTTC
CASSDRAGGEVQFF
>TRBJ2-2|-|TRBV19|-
TGTGCCAGTAGTATTGGAGGCACCGGGGAGCTGTTTTTT
CASSIGGTGELFF
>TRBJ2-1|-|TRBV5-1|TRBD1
TGCGCCAGCAGCTTTAACACAGGGGCCGACTACAATGAGCAGTTCTTC
CASSFNTGADYNEQFF
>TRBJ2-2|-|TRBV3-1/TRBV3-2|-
TGTGCCAGCAGCCCCACTCTAGAATCCGGGGAGCTGTTTTTT
CASSPTLESGELFF
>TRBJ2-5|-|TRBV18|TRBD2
TGTGCCAGCTCACCTATAGCGGGGGTGTACCAAGAGACCCAGTACTTC
CASSPIAGVYQETQYF
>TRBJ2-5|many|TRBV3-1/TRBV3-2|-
TGTGCCAGCAGCCAAGTGGTCGGGAGCGGAGAGACCCAGTACTTC
CASSQVVGSGETQYF
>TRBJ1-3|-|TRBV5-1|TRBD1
TGCGCCAGCAGCTTGGTCCCGGGACAGGTTTCCATATATTTT
CASSLVPGQVSIYF
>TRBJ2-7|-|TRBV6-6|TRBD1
TGTGCCAGCAGTTACCTCCGGGGACAGGGGGCGTCCGAGCAGTACTTC
CASSYLRGQGASEQYF
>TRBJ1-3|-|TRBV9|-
TGTGCCAGCAGCGTGGCCAGTAACTCTGGAAACACCATATATTTT
CASSVASNSGNTIYF
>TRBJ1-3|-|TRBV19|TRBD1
TGTGCCAGTAAACCCGACAGGGTGTCTGGAAACACCATATATTTT
CASKPDRVSGNTIYF
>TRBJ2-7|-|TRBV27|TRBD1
TGTGCCAGCAGTTTAGATGCCAGGGGGAGATTCGAGCAGTACTTC
CASSLDARGRFEQYF
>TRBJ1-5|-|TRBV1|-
TGCACCAGCAGCCAAGCAACCCCCCGACTTTCAAGGAGCAATCAGCCCCAGCATTTT
CTSSQATPRLSRSNQPQHF
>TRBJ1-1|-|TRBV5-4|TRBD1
TGTGCCAGCAGCTCACCCGGGACAGGGGGCATTGAAGCTTTCTTT
CASSSPGTGGIEAFF
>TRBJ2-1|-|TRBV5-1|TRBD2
TGCGCCAGCAGCTTACTGACTAGCGGGGTCAAATACAATGAGCAGTTCTTC
CASSLLTSGVKYNEQFF
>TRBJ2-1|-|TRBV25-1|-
TGTGCCAGCACTATGACAGGAACCTACAATGAGCAGTTCTTC
CASTMTGTYNEQFF
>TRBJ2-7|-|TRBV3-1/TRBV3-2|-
TGTGCCAGCAGCCTGGCTAGGGGTATCTACGAGCAGTACTTC
CASSLARGIYEQYF
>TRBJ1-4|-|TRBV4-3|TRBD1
TGCGCCAGCAGCCAAGTACAGGGGGCAGGGGAAAAACTGTTTTTT
CASSQVQGAGEKLFF
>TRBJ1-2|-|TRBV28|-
TGTGCCAGCAGTTTGGTCAGGGATGGCTACACCTTC
CASSLVRDGYTF
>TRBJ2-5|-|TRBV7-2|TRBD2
TGTGCCAGCAGCCCCCGGACTAGCGGACAAGAGACCCAGTACTTC
CASSPRTSGQETQYF
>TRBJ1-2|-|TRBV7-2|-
TGTGCCAGCAGCTCGTCGACAGGCCTCTTCTATGGCTACACCTTC
CASSSSTGLFYGYTF
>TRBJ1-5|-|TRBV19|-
TGTGCCAGTAGTATCAGGGGCAATCAGCCCCAGCATTTT
CASSIRGNQPQHF
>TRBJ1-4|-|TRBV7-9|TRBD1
TGTGCCAGCAGCTCCACCCCGGGACAGGGGTCTTCAACTAATGAAAAACTGTTTTTT
CASSSTPGQGSSTNEKLFF
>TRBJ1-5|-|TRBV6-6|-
TGTGCCAGTCAACAGGGTAATCAGCCCCAGCATTTT
CASQQGNQPQHF
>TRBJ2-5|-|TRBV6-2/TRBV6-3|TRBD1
TGTGCCAGCAGTTATCCGGGACAGCAAGAGACCCAGTACTTC
CASSYPGQQETQYF
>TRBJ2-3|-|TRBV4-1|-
TGCGCCAGCAGCCAAGCTCGACTCGCGGGGCCCCTACGCACAGATACGCAGTATTTT
CASSQARLAGPLRTDTQYF
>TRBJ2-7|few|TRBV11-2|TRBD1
TGTGCCAGCAGCTTAGGGACAGGATACTACGAGCAGTACTTC
CASSLGTGYYEQYF
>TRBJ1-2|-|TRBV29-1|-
TGCAGCGTTGTTTCAGGGCATGGCTACACCTTC
CSVVSGHGYTF
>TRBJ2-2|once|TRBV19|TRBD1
TGTGCCAGTAGCGCCGGGACAGGGAACACCGGGGAGCTGTTTTTT
CASSAGTGNTGELFF
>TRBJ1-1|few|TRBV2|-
TGTGCCAGCAGGATCAGGGTAACTGAAGCTTTCTTT
CASRIRVTEAFF
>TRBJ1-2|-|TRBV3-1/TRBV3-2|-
TGTGCCAGCAGCCAAGTTGAGGACTACACCTTC
CASSQVEDYTF
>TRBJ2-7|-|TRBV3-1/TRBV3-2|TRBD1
TGTGCCAGCAGCCGGAACAGGGGAAACGAGCAGTACTTC
CASSRNRGNEQYF
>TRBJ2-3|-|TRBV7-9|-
TGTGCCAGCAGCTTGAGCCAGACTCCTGGCACAGATACGCAGTATTTT
CASSLSQTPGTDTQYF
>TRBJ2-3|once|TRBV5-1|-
TGCGCCAGCAGCTTCAACTCGCCAGGGGATACGCAGTATTTT
CASSFNSPGDTQYF
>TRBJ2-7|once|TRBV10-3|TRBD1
TGTGCCATCAGCGGACAGGCGTACGAGCAGTACTTC
CAISGQAYEQYF
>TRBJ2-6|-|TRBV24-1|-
TGTGCCACCAGTGACGGCGGGATTCAAGGGGGGGCCAACGTCCTGACTTTC
CATSDGGIQGGANVLTF
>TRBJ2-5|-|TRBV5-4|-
TGTGCCAGCGGCCGAGCAGGGTCCCAAGAGACCCAGTACTTC
CASGRAGSQETQYF
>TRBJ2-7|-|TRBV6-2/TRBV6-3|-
TGTGCCAGCAGTTACCGAGCTGGCGAGCAGTACTTC
CASSYRAGEQYF
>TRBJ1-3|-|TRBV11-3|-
TGTGCCAGCAGCTTAGTGTTCTTCTCTGGAAACACCATATATTTT
CASSLVFFSGNTIYF